This T cell receptor beta chain was identified during a study of blood T cell repertoires in COVID-19. On the study more broadly: Sample material is recorded as cDNA or gDNA derived from T cells, B-cell-depleted T cells, or PBMCs.

Trimming cost V 4 bases and J 4 bases, with 11 bases left between them. In germline, CDR1 is SQVTM, CDR2 ANQGSEA. The CDR3 extends over 13 amino acids. The data were produced by immunoSEQ multiplex PCR, yet TCRdb's version contains in-frame clones alone and is incomplete. The repertoire holds about 480,000 clones, over 75% seen once, with around 1.9% in the top ten. The recovered donors of Cohort 3 showed two negative PCRs, clearance, or symptom resolution. This chain links TRBV29-1 with TRBJ1-3; the D is unclear. The sequencing sample was made of PBMCs or T cells enriched from blood (not recorded which). The TCR originated in a woman between 40 and 50 years old who had recovered from COVID-19. The chain's CDR3 is CSVVVTVGNTIYF. CDR3 nucleotides: TGCAGCGTTGTAGTCACAGTCGGAAACACCATATATTTT. The full variable domain, its missing parts supplied by reference TRBV29-1 and TRBJ1-3, is SAVISQKPSRDICQRGTSLTIQCQVDSQVTMMFWYRQQPGQSLTLIATANQGSEATYESGFVIDKFPISRPNLTFSTLTVSNMSPEDSSIYLCSVVVTVGNTIYFGEGSWLTVV.